This T cell receptor (beta chain) was sequenced for a study of radiotherapy plus CTLA-4 blockade in lung cancer. The CDR3 sequence is 16 residues long. Germline V gives CDR1 SGHTA, CDR2 FQGNSA. The ends lost 5 bases at V and 1 base at J; junction bases unmatched: 6. Here immunoSEQ multiplex PCR was the method, and the copy in TCRdb shows in-frame clones only, minus some. The repertoire consists of tens of thousands of clones, with under 80% occurring once and the leading ten covering 3.5% to 4.5%. This clone has only one observation. This chain joins TRBV7-2 and TRBJ2-7; 12 bases agree with TRBD2. This receptor was identified in a human donor with non-small cell lung cancer who had a partial response to radiotherapy plus ipilimumab. Some clones in this sample may be carry-over from other donors' samples. Sequencing was performed on peripheral blood, taken from a patient treated with radiotherapy plus ipilimumab. CDR3 nucleotides: TGTGCCAGCAGCCGACTAGCGGGAGTACAATCCTACGAGCAGTACTTC. It is translated as CASSRLAGVQSYEQYF.